Described below is a single TCR beta chain sequence and its context. The germline V gene encodes CDR1 SNHLY and CDR2 FYNNEI. The CDR3 is 14 residues long. The junction had 7 bases not matched to a gene; V was cut back by 5 bases and J by 5 bases. The TCR beta CDR3 regions underwent amplification from RNA transcripts. First-round RT-PCR relied on HTBI primers, and a second-round multiplex PCR came next. Each CDR3 protein is one row after TCRdb ran MiXCR on the multiplex PCR reads. The repertoire holds around 670,000 distinct CDR3 sequences, roughly two fifths seen once, with roughly 46% in the top ten. The sample is drawn from a study of Graves' ophthalmopathy and Graves' hyperthyroidism.

The clonotype originates from an adult man with Graves' ophthalmopathy. This chain uses TRBV2 with TRBJ1-2, with 8 bases aligning to TRBD1. Sequenced sample: peripheral blood. The CDR3 here is CASSYKDRVYGYTF. CDR3 bases: TGTGCCAGCAGTTACAAGGACAGGGTGTATGGCTACACCTTC.